Listed here are 25 T cell receptor beta chains from one sample, sequenced in a study of shared clonotypes between healthy human individuals. The protocol was immunoSEQ multiplex PCR, while the TCRdb copy is restricted to in-frame clones and leaves out a portion. The sample lists about 2 million clones; about 95% were seen once. CD8 cells classed as naive were CD45RO-negative and positively selected for CCR7, excluding terminally differentiated effector memory CD45RA+ cells. Sequencing was done on a sample of naive CD8+ T cells sorted from blood. All receptors come from a young man in good health.

Only one count was recorded for this clone. The chain recombines TRBV7-6 with TRBJ1-1; a possible D gene is TRBD1 (5 bases). The germline V gene encodes CDR1 SGHVS and CDR2 FNYEAQ. This CDR3 spans 15 amino acids. The V end was cut by 4 bases, the J end by 1 base, with 13 bases between. CDR3 sequence (DNA): TGTGCCAGCAGCTCGACGCCGGGACCGAACACTGAAGCTTTCTTT. It codes for CASSSTPGPNTEAFF.

This chain joins TRBV15 and TRBJ1-6, with 7 bases fitting TRBD1. J gave up 10 bases and V 0 bases, and 6 bases lay outside the gene matches. The CDR3 sequence is 15 residues long. Germline V CDR1 and CDR2: LNHNV, YYDKDF (reference sequence). The CDR3 here is CATSREEQGPSPLHF. In DNA, the CDR3 is TGTGCCACCAGCAGAGAAGAACAGGGGCCCTCACCCCTCCACTTT. The whole variable domain, filled in from reference TRBV15 and TRBJ1-6, reads DAMVIQNPRYQVTQFGKPVTLSCSQTLNHNVMYWYQQKSSQAPKLLFHYYDKDFNNEADTPDNFQSRRPNTSFCFLDIRSPGLGDTAMYLCATSREEQGPSPLHFGNGTRLTVT.

The chain links TRBV7-9 to TRBJ1-3, with 10 bases aligning to TRBD1. V was pared by 0 bases and J by 2 bases, with 4 bases of the junction left unmatched. CDR1 is SEHNR, CDR2 FQNEAQ, per germline (reference sequence). This CDR3 comprises 17 residues. CDR3 sequence: CASSLAGQGLPGNTIYF. The DNA for the CDR3 is TGTGCCAGCAGCTTAGCGGGACAGGGGTTGCCTGGAAACACCATATATTTT.

The chain carries TRBV6-7 and TRBJ2-5, with 12 bases fitting TRBD2. TRBV6-7 is an ORF for which the function is uncertain. This CDR3 is 18 amino acids long. V lost 7 bases to trimming and J lost 3 bases; unmatched junction nucleotides: 15. CDR3 sequence reads: CASNFRVASGREEETQYF. The CDR3 DNA reads TGTGCCAGCAACTTCCGCGTGGCTAGCGGGAGGGAGGAAGAGACCCAGTACTTC.

This sequence joins TRBV4-3 and TRBJ2-1; 8 positions match TRBD2. CDR1 is LGHNA and CDR2 is YSLEER in the germline V gene. V gave up 0 bases and J gave up 10 bases; unmatched junction bases: 17. This CDR3 is built from 18 residues. The CDR3 coding sequence is TGCGCCAGCAGCCAAGATTATGGTGGAACGGGAGGGCCGTTGGAGCAGTTCTTC. This sequence encodes CASSQDYGGTGGPLEQFF.

This clone was seen a few times. This CDR3 reads CSVVALWGEAFF. The CDR3 nucleotides read TGCAGCGTTGTAGCCCTTTGGGGTGAAGCTTTCTTT. The chain couples TRBV29-1 to TRBJ1-1, with D unresolved. Trimming removed 4 bases from V and 7 bases from J, with 13 bases in between. The CDR3 extends over 12 amino acids. The germline CDR1 and CDR2 sequences are SQVTM and ANQGSEA. The whole variable domain, remainder taken from reference TRBV29-1 and TRBJ1-1, is SAVISQKPSRDICQRGTSLTIQCQVDSQVTMMFWYRQQPGQSLTLIATANQGSEATYESGFVIDKFPISRPNLTFSTLTVSNMSPEDSSIYLCSVVALWGEAFFGQGTRLTVV.

The chain couples TRBV7-9 to TRBJ2-1; a weak D match, TRBD1 (5 bases). Germline V gives CDR1 SEHNR, CDR2 FQNEAQ (reference sequence). The CDR3 sequence is 15 residues long. Trimming took off 5 bases at V and 1 base at J, with 12 bases between the two ends. The CDR3 here is CASSQFTGSYNEQFF. As DNA, the CDR3 is TGTGCCAGCAGCCAATTCACAGGATCCTACAATGAGCAGTTCTTC.

The chain uses TRBV7-8 and TRBJ1-5; D unresolved. CDR3 length: 15 residues. CDR1 SGHVS and CDR2 FQNEAQ come from the germline V gene. V lost 3 bases, J lost 0 bases, and 9 bases lay in between. For the CDR3, the DNA is TGTGCCAGCAGCTTCGGAGGTCTTAGCAATCAGCCCCAGCATTTT. This sequence encodes CASSFGGLSNQPQHF.

The chain employs TRBV11-2 and TRBJ2-1; TRBD2 agrees at 7 bases. Germline CDR1 SGHAT, CDR2 FQNNGV. Germline trimming cut 3 bases from V and 0 bases from J; bases unmatched to any gene: 5. This CDR3 region has 16 residues. The chain's CDR3 is CASSLTSRASYNEQFF. CDR3 sequence (DNA): TGTGCCAGCAGCTTGACTAGCCGTGCCTCCTACAATGAGCAGTTCTTC.

The rearrangement joins TRBV2 to TRBJ2-7; no firm D call. The CDR3 totals 11 residues. Trimming took off 7 bases at V and 6 bases at J, with 10 bases between the two ends. Germline values: CDR1 SNHLY, CDR2 FYNNEI. The CDR3 DNA is TGTGCCAGCATTGACTTGGGCGAGCAGTACTTC. Residues: CASIDLGEQYF.

V usage is TRBV5-6 and J usage is TRBJ2-3; 9 bases match TRBD2. CDR3 length equals 17 residues. After removal of 4 bases from V and 5 bases from J, the junction contained 14 bases not matched to a gene. Per germline, CDR1 SGHDT and CDR2 YYEEEE. CDR3 region: CASSGMGASGVVDTQYF. The CDR3, as DNA: TGTGCCAGCAGCGGTATGGGGGCTAGCGGGGTGGTAGATACGCAGTATTTT.

This rearrangement joins TRBV27 to TRBJ1-6, with no clear D. This CDR3 spans 14 amino acids. Germline V lookup: CDR1 MNHEY, CDR2 SMNVEV (reference sequence). Trimming pared 2 bases from V and 6 bases from J, leaving 8 bases between. The CDR3 DNA reads as TGTGCCAGCAGTTTAGTCATTTTTAATTCACCCCTCCACTTT. Protein sequence: CASSLVIFNSPLHF.

CDR3 loop: CASSLEGQETQYF. The CDR3 coding sequence is TGTGCCAGCAGCTTGGAGGGGCAAGAGACCCAGTACTTC. The chain uses TRBV11-2 and TRBJ2-5, with a tentative D call TRBD2 (6 bases). Trimming left V 3 bases short and J 2 bases short, with 7 bases between. Germline-derived CDR1 and CDR2 are SGHAT and FQNNGV. The CDR3 has 13 residues.

The chain couples TRBV6-5 to TRBJ1-1, with D unresolved. The CDR3 extends over 15 amino acids. The V gene's germline CDR1 is MNHEY and CDR2 SVGAGI. Deletions cut 0 bases from V and 2 bases from J, with 10 bases between. Here the CDR3 DNA reads TGTGCCAGCAGTTACTCTTCAGAGACCAACACTGAAGCTTTCTTT. Protein sequence: CASSYSSETNTEAFF.

The chain links TRBV14 to TRBJ2-7, with 8 bases matching TRBD1. This CDR3 contains 14 residues. J was trimmed by 2 bases and V by 8 bases; bases with no gene match: 8. CDR1 is SGHDN, CDR2 FVKESK, per germline. CDR3: CASGGTGVPYEQYF. The DNA for the CDR3 is TGTGCCAGCGGGGGGACAGGTGTGCCCTACGAGCAGTACTTC.

This rearrangement joins TRBV4-3 to TRBJ2-7; D is perhaps TRBD2 (5 bases). Looked up from germline, CDR1 is LGHNA and CDR2 is YSLEER. Trimming took off 4 bases at V and 3 bases at J, with 10 bases between the two ends. This CDR3 contains 13 residues. CDR3 DNA sequence: TGCGCCAGCAGCCCGTTCCGGGGCTACGAGCAGTACTTC. It encodes CASSPFRGYEQYF.

This clone was detected only once. This chain uses TRBV5-4 with TRBJ1-6; a possible D gene is TRBD1 (6 bases). The germline CDR1 and CDR2 sequences are SGHNT and YYREEE (reference sequence). This CDR3 has 14 residues. Trimming shortened V by 4 bases and J by 15 bases, and 20 bases separated the two germline ends. The CDR3, as DNA: TGTGCCAGCAGCCCGGGTGGGAGCAGGGGAAGCCTCCACTTT. Protein product: CASSPGGSRGSLHF.

The J gene is TRBJ2-7, the V gene TRBV5-6, with D possibly being TRBD1 (5 bases). The CDR3 totals 14 residues. V was trimmed by 2 bases and J by 1 base, leaving 10 bases between them. Germline CDR1 is SGHDT and CDR2 is YYEEEE. The DNA of the CDR3 is TGTGCCAGCAGCTTTCAGGGAATGTCCTACGAGCAGTACTTC. Its translation is CASSFQGMSYEQYF.

The J gene is TRBJ2-3, the V gene TRBV18, with TRBD2 matching over 11 bases. CDR1 is KGHSH and CDR2 is LQKENI in the germline V gene. The CDR3 is made up of 19 amino acids. Trimming removed 6 bases from V and 2 bases from J; junction bases left unmatched: 16. In DNA, the CDR3 is TGTGCCAGCTCGCAGGACTCGAGACTAGCGGGGAAACTCACAGATACGCAGTATTTT. The encoded protein is CASSQDSRLAGKLTDTQYF.

J is TRBJ2-5 and V is TRBV12-5; 10 bases fit TRBD1. Trimming at V came to 1 base and at J to 7 bases, leaving 12 bases not matched to a gene. This CDR3 has 17 residues. CDR1 LGHNT and CDR2 FRNRAP come from the germline V gene. CDR3 nucleotides: TGTGCTAGTGGTTTGGGACTGATGACAGGGGGCGTTAGGACCCAGTACTTC. As protein: CASGLGLMTGGVRTQYF.

The chain couples TRBV4-1 to TRBJ2-5; D gene ambiguous. Germline V gene sequence: CDR1 MGHRA, CDR2 YSYEKL. There are 13 residues in the CDR3. Deletions cut 2 bases from V and 2 bases from J, with 6 bases between. CDR3 in amino acids: CASSQQVQETQYF. CDR3 DNA: TGCGCCAGCAGCCAACAGGTTCAAGAGACCCAGTACTTC.

The V and J genes are TRBV5-6 and TRBJ2-4; 7 bases are a match to TRBD2. Germline CDR1 is SGHDT and CDR2 is YYEEEE. The CDR3 loop spans 13 amino acids. The ends lost 0 bases at V and 7 bases at J; junction bases unmatched: 1. This CDR3 is CASSLEGGNIQYF. CDR3 sequence (DNA): TGTGCCAGCAGCTTGGAGGGAGGGAACATTCAGTACTTC.

This sequence joins TRBV7-2 and TRBJ2-3, with 10 bases that match TRBD1. V dropped 4 bases and J dropped 3; count of bases not matched to a gene: 7. The CDR3 is 16 residues long. CDR1 and CDR2 from the germline V gene are SGHTA and FQGNSA. CDR3 region: CASSSRQGALTDTQYF. Written as DNA, the CDR3 is TGTGCCAGCAGCTCTAGACAGGGGGCGTTGACAGATACGCAGTATTTT.

Comment on this clone: Germline is not matched at one junction end, which may reflect a read error. In DNA, the CDR3 is TGTGCTAGCAGCTTAACGGAAGAGGCAGATACGCAGTATTTT. Its protein is CASSLTEEADTQYF. The chain is built from TRBV7-7 and TRBJ2-3; D is undetermined. This CDR3 spans 14 amino acids. Germline V gene data show CDR1 as SSHAT and CDR2 as FNYEAQ (reference sequence). Full variable domain (missing parts from reference TRBV7-7 and TRBJ2-3): GAGVSQSPRYKVTKRGQDVTLRCDPISSHATLYWYQQALGQGPEFLTYFNYEAQPDKSGLPSDRFSAERPEGSISTLTIQRTEQRDSAMYRCASSLTEEADTQYFGPGTRLTVL.

The chain uses TRBV6-1 and TRBJ1-1; weak D call: TRBD1 (5 bases). V was cut by 5 bases and J by 4 bases, with 14 bases left in between. Germline assignment: CDR1 MNHNS and CDR2 SASEGT. The CDR3 sequence is 14 residues long. CDR3 nucleotides: TGTGCCAGCAGTAAGGGGAACACGGTCACTGAAGCTTTCTTT. Translating it yields CASSKGNTVTEAFF.